This is a list of T cell receptor beta chains from one sample in a study of blood T cell repertoires in COVID-19. The method was immunoSEQ multiplex PCR; TCRdb's version includes in-frame clones alone and lacks a portion of them. The table has about 150,000 clones, 80% seen once. The source material was peripheral blood. The receptors come from a man aged 55 to 70 with acute or convalescent COVID-19. The CDR3 runs from the conserved cysteine through the conserved F or W. The order of the fields is clone size, J gene, D gene, V gene, CDR3 protein, CDR3 DNA. A D gene is named only where the DNA matches it firmly. Clone size, where shown, is once, few, many, or a class for clones that have expanded.

- TRBJ2-2 TRBD1 TRBV3-1/TRBV3-2 CASSQSHRGTGELFF TGTGCCAGCAGCCAATCTCACAGGGGCACCGGGGAGCTGTTTTTT
few TRBJ2-1 TRBD1 TRBV2 CASRGMGQGRDEQFF TGTGCCAGCAGGGGGATGGGACAGGGTAGGGATGAGCAGTTCTTC
- TRBJ2-3 - TRBV24-1 CATSEATDTQYF TGTGCCACCAGTGAGGCCACAGATACGCAGTATTTT
once TRBJ1-6 TRBD1 TRBV27 CASSSGTAFNSPLHF TGTGCCAGCAGTTCCGGGACAGCCTTTAATTCACCCCTCCACTTT
- TRBJ1-2 - TRBV2 CASRRREQGYTF TGTGCCAGCAGGCGTCGGGAGCAAGGCTACACCTTC
- TRBJ1-2 - TRBV6-5 CASSYGLGVGYTF TGTGCCAGCAGTTACGGCCTCGGGGTTGGCTACACCTTC
- TRBJ2-7 - TRBV6-2/TRBV6-3 CASSYHPRGSPTIVQYF TGTGCCAGCAGTTACCACCCCCGGGGATCCCCTACGATTGTGCAGTACTTC
- TRBJ1-4 - TRBV6-6 CASTPGVPLEKLFF TGTGCCAGCACCCCAGGGGTTCCCCTTGAAAAACTGTTTTTT
- TRBJ2-2 TRBD1 TRBV5-4 CASSRGLDPNTGELFF TGTGCCAGCAGCAGGGGGCTTGATCCGAACACCGGGGAGCTGTTTTTT
- TRBJ2-1 TRBD2 TRBV18 CASSPGLLAGAAHEQFF TGTGCCAGCTCACCAGGTCTCCTAGCGGGAGCGGCACATGAGCAGTTCTTC
few TRBJ1-1 TRBD1 TRBV6-5 CASRPPGGYTEAFF TGTGCCAGCAGGCCCCCAGGGGGTTATACTGAAGCTTTCTTT
- TRBJ2-5 - TRBV19 CATRDFETQYF TGTGCCACCCGGGACTTTGAGACCCAGTACTTC
- TRBJ2-7 - TRBV7-2 CASSLLGSYEQYF TGTGCCAGCAGCTTACTCGGGTCCTACGAGCAGTACTTC
- TRBJ1-5 - TRBV6-5 CASSRDAGGPQHF TGTGCCAGCAGTCGGGACGCCGGGGGGCCCCAGCATTTT
- TRBJ1-4 - TRBV6-5 CASSPRDIGGEKLFF TGTGCCAGCAGCCCCAGGGACATAGGAGGTGAAAAACTGTTTTTT
- TRBJ1-6 TRBD1 TRBV7-2 CASSPREGAMNSPLHF TGTGCCAGCAGCCCTCGGGAGGGGGCAATGAATTCACCCCTCCACTTT
once TRBJ2-5 - TRBV6-5 CASRKEGRTQYF TGTGCCAGCAGAAAAGAAGGGAGAACCCAGTACTTC
few TRBJ2-2 - TRBV9 CASSVVGAAASGTGELFF TGTGCCAGCAGCGTAGTGGGGGCAGCGGCCTCGGGGACCGGGGAGCTGTTTTTT
- TRBJ1-6 - TRBV7-2 CASSLLQGGSPLHF TGTGCCAGCAGCTTACTACAGGGCGGTTCACCCCTCCACTTT
- TRBJ2-2 TRBD1 TRBV5-1 CASSLRRQGVGGELFF TGCGCCAGCAGCTTGCGAAGACAGGGGGTTGGCGGGGAGCTGTTTTTT